Listed below are T cell receptor beta chains from one sample, sequenced in a study of T cells after yellow fever vaccination. TCRdb processed the 5' RACE reads anew with MiXCR; each CDR3 protein has one entry. Of some 560,000 distinct CDR3 sequences in the sample, 15% to 20% were seen once. The source was PBMCs, collected 15 days after the yellow fever booster vaccination. All receptors derive from a man in his thirties or forties who received the YFV17D yellow fever vaccine. The CDR3 runs from the conserved cysteine through the conserved F or W. Each record gives: clone size, D gene, V gene, CDR3 length, J gene, CDR3 DNA, CDR3 protein. The D gene is left open where the match is weak. Some rows have no size entry. The others give once, few or many, or a class for an expanded clone.

few	NA	TRBV30	12	TRBJ2-5	TGTGCCTGGAGTGTACTTCGGGAGACCCAGTACTTC	CAWSVLRETQYF
NA	TRBD1	TRBV9	16	TRBJ2-5	TGTGCCAGCAGCGAGGCAGGACAGGGGCCTTTCGAGACCCAGTACTTC	CASSEAGQGPFETQYF
few	NA	TRBV3-1	12	TRBJ2-3	TGTGCCAGCGGGGGTGCCCCAGATACGCAGTATTTT	CASGGAPDTQYF
few	NA	TRBV7-8	14	TRBJ2-7	TGTGCCAGCAGCCTCCGGGCCAGAACCGACGAGCAGTACTTC	CASSLRARTDEQYF
NA	TRBD1	TRBV9	19	TRBJ2-5	TGTGCCAGCAGCTTTCCCGGGACAGGGATTTCGTCGAACCAAGAGACCCAGTACTTC	CASSFPGTGISSNQETQYF
NA	TRBD2	TRBV12-5	18	TRBJ2-3	TGTGTTAGTGGTTCCGGGACTAGCGGAGAAACTAGCACAGATACGCAGTATTTT	CVSGSGTSGETSTDTQYF
NA	TRBD2	TRBV4-3	14	TRBJ2-7	TGCGCCAGCAGCCAAGTCGGGGGAGGGGACGAGCAGTACTTC	CASSQVGGGDEQYF
NA	NA	TRBV6-5	14	TRBJ2-5	TGTGCCAGCAGTTATCTGGGGGAACAAGAGACCCAGTACTTC	CASSYLGEQETQYF
NA	NA	TRBV9	14	TRBJ2-7	TGTGCCAGCAGCGCCCCGGGCAGCTTCTACGAGCAGTACTTC	CASSAPGSFYEQYF
many	NA	TRBV6-1	13	TRBJ2-7	TGTGCCAGCTCACCATCCGGGAACTACGAGCAGTACTTC	CASSPSGNYEQYF
NA	NA	TRBV11-1	18	TRBJ2-6	TGTGCCAGCAGCTTACGCCCCGTCTTGGGCTCTGGGGCCAACGTCCTGACTTTC	CASSLRPVLGSGANVLTF
few	NA	TRBV5-1	15	TRBJ2-2	TGCGCCAGCACCCTGGCCAGTATTGGGACCGGGGAGCTGTTTTTT	CASTLASIGTGELFF
NA	TRBD2	TRBV7-2	15	TRBJ2-7	TGTGCCAGCAGCTCGCTCAGCGGGAGCTCCTACGAGCAGTACTTC	CASSSLSGSSYEQYF
few	NA	TRBV7-2	13	TRBJ2-3	TGTGCCAGCAGCTGGGACGGGCGGGGTACGCAGTATTTT	CASSWDGRGTQYF
few	NA	TRBV11-2	14	TRBJ2-1	TGTGCCAGCAGCTCAATGGGACGAAACAATGAGCAGTTCTTC	CASSSMGRNNEQFF
few	TRBD2	TRBV5-1	14	TRBJ2-7	TGCGCCAGCAGACCAGCGGGAGAGGGCTACGAGCAGTACTTC	CASRPAGEGYEQYF
few	NA	TRBV20-1	13	TRBJ2-4	TGCAGTGCTATGCGGTTAGCCAAAAACATTCAGTACTTC	CSAMRLAKNIQYF
NA	NA	TRBV12-3/TRBV12-4	13	TRBJ1-3	TGTGCCAGCAGTTTAAGGAATGGAAACACCATATATTTT	CASSLRNGNTIYF
many	NA	TRBV5-1	16	TRBJ2-1	TGCGCCAGCAGTGTCGATTGGCAGGGTGCCTCCAATGAGCAGTTCTTC	CASSVDWQGASNEQFF
few	NA	TRBV15	13	TRBJ2-2	TGTGCCACCAGCAGAGGAGGGGACGGGGAGCTGTTTTTT	CATSRGGDGELFF
NA	NA	TRBV7-2	16	TRBJ2-2	TGTGCCAGCAGCTCCGAGCGGGTCGCGAACACCGGGGAGCTGTTTTTT	CASSSERVANTGELFF
few	TRBD1	TRBV7-3	15	TRBJ2-2	TGTGCCAGCAGCTCACAGGGGGCGCACACCGGGGAGCTGTTTTTT	CASSSQGAHTGELFF
NA	NA	TRBV20-1	14	TRBJ1-1	TGCAGTGCTCTTGACCCCGTAATGAACACTGAAGCTTTCTTT	CSALDPVMNTEAFF
few	TRBD2	TRBV4-3	17	TRBJ2-1	TGCGCCAGCAGCCGAAGCGGGACCACCAACTCCTACAATGAGCAGTTCTTC	CASSRSGTTNSYNEQFF
few	TRBD2	TRBV3-1	16	TRBJ2-5	TGTGCCAGCAGCCAAGTTGCGCGGGAGAGGTCGGAGACCCAGTACTTC	CASSQVARERSETQYF
few	TRBD1	TRBV5-1	14	TRBJ2-7	TGCGCCAGCAGCATGGACAGGGGGCCCTACGAGCAGTACTTC	CASSMDRGPYEQYF
NA	TRBD1	TRBV29-1	14	TRBJ1-2	TGCAGCGTTGAAGACCCGGGACAGTCCTATGGCTACACCTTC	CSVEDPGQSYGYTF
few	TRBD2	TRBV7-9	16	TRBJ2-7	TGTGCCAGCAGCTTATTCGCTAGCGGGAGCTCCTACGAGCAGTACTTC	CASSLFASGSSYEQYF
NA	TRBD1	TRBV20-1	16	TRBJ2-2	TGCAGTGCTAGAGATCTGGGACAGGGAGGGCCCGGGGAGCTGTTTTTT	CSARDLGQGGPGELFF
NA	TRBD1	TRBV6-1	17	TRBJ1-1	TGTGCCAGCACCAACACCCCGGGACAGGGTCTAGTCACTGAAGCTTTCTTT	CASTNTPGQGLVTEAFF
few	NA	TRBV7-2	16	TRBJ2-1	TGTGCCAGCAGCTCATTAGCGAGGAGCTCCTACAATGAGCAGTTCTTC	CASSSLARSSYNEQFF
NA	NA	TRBV12-3/TRBV12-4	15	TRBJ1-6	TGTGCCAGCAGTTTAGCCGGCAGCAGGAATTCACCCCTCCACTTT	CASSLAGSRNSPLHF
few	NA	TRBV5-1	13	TRBJ2-5	TGCGCCAGCAGCTGGAAAAGCCGGGAGACCCAGTACTTC	CASSWKSRETQYF
NA	NA	TRBV5-1	16	TRBJ1-1	TGCGCCAGCAGCTTGTCCGGGACCAGCCTAAACACTGAAGCTTTCTTT	CASSLSGTSLNTEAFF
NA	NA	TRBV12-3/TRBV12-4	15	TRBJ2-7	TGTGCCAGCAGTTCCCTTCGGACAGTCGGGGACGAGCAGTACTTC	CASSSLRTVGDEQYF
NA	TRBD2	TRBV20-1	15	TRBJ2-7	TGCAGTGCTAGAGACCTGACTAGCGGTACCTACGAGCAGTACTTC	CSARDLTSGTYEQYF
NA	NA	TRBV7-2	13	TRBJ2-2	TGTGCCAGCAACTTAGACCCCACCGGGGAGCTGTTTTTT	CASNLDPTGELFF
NA	NA	TRBV9	14	TRBJ2-7	TGTGCCAGCAGCGTGGGGACTTCCGCCCACGAGCAGTACTTC	CASSVGTSAHEQYF
NA	TRBD1	TRBV7-7	16	TRBJ2-5	TGTGCCAGCAGCTTAGGACTGGACAGGTCAGGAGAGACCCAGTACTTC	CASSLGLDRSGETQYF
NA	NA	TRBV15	15	TRBJ2-4	TGTGCCACCAGCAGAGATGGGCCCGAATGGAACATTCAGTACTTC	CATSRDGPEWNIQYF
few	TRBD1	TRBV9	15	TRBJ2-3	TGTGCCAGCAACTTACAGGGGGCGCCCACAGATACGCAGTATTTT	CASNLQGAPTDTQYF
many	TRBD2	TRBV6-2/TRBV6-3	15	TRBJ2-5	TGTGCCAGCAGTGCCGGGGGAGCGGGAGCTAAGACCCAGTACTTC	CASSAGGAGAKTQYF
few	NA	TRBV14	14	TRBJ2-2	TGTGCCAGCAGACCAAGCCCGAACACCGGGGAGCTGTTTTTT	CASRPSPNTGELFF
NA	TRBD2	TRBV7-8	18	TRBJ2-7	TGTGCCAGCAGCTTACATCACGCACTAGCGGGAAGTTCCTACGAGCAGTACTTC	CASSLHHALAGSSYEQYF
few	NA	TRBV7-2	16	TRBJ2-1	TGTGCCAGCAGCTTACGCTCGGGAAACTCCTACAATGAGCAGTTCTTC	CASSLRSGNSYNEQFF
NA	NA	TRBV7-8	12	TRBJ2-3	TGTGCCAGCAGCCCTTTGGTGGATACGCAGTATTTT	CASSPLVDTQYF
many	NA	TRBV12-3/TRBV12-4	13	TRBJ2-1	TGTGCCAGCGGTAGCTCCTCCTACAATGAGCAGTTCTTC	CASGSSSYNEQFF
few	TRBD2	TRBV7-2	15	TRBJ2-4	TGTGCCAGCAGCTTACGGGCTAGCGGGAAAGACATTCAGTACTTC	CASSLRASGKDIQYF
NA	NA	TRBV9	16	TRBJ2-6	TGTGCCAGCAGCGTAGTATCCGGGGCTGGGGCCAACGTCCTGACTTTC	CASSVVSGAGANVLTF
NA	NA	TRBV6-1	14	TRBJ2-7	TGTGCCAGCAGTCCTTATCTAAGACAACGAGAGCAGTACTTC	CASSPYLRQREQYF
many	NA	TRBV12-3/TRBV12-4	13	TRBJ2-1	TGTGCCAGCAGCTTGGGGGCTTACAATGAGCAGTTCTTC	CASSLGAYNEQFF
few	NA	TRBV20-1	15	TRBJ2-1	TGCAGTGCTAGAGATGGTAGGGAAATCTACAATGAGCAGTTCTTC	CSARDGREIYNEQFF
few	NA	TRBV10-3	12	TRBJ2-5	TGTGCCATCAGCGGGGATCAAGAGACCCAGTACTTC	CAISGDQETQYF
few	TRBD2	TRBV6-1	15	TRBJ2-1	TGTGCCAGCAGTGAAATCGGCCTAGCGGGGCATGAGCAGTTCTTC	CASSEIGLAGHEQFF
NA	TRBD1	TRBV30	14	TRBJ1-3	TGTGCCTGGACTCGACAGGGGAGTGGAAACACCATATATTTT	CAWTRQGSGNTIYF
once	NA	TRBV29-1	11	TRBJ1-2	TGCAGCGCACTGGACAGCTATGGCTACACCTTC	CSALDSYGYTF
NA	NA	TRBV19	13	TRBJ1-5	TGTGCCAGTAGTATATGGCTCGGCCAGCCCCAGCATTTT	CASSIWLGQPQHF
few	TRBD1	TRBV12-3/TRBV12-4	14	TRBJ1-1	TGTGCCAGCAGTTACGGGACAGGGATAACTGAAGCTTTCTTT	CASSYGTGITEAFF
few	NA	TRBV14	13	TRBJ2-1	TGTGCCAGCAGCCAAGAGCTGTTGGATGAGCAGTTCTTC	CASSQELLDEQFF
few	NA	TRBV7-2	16	TRBJ2-1	TGTGCCAGCAGCTTAGGGCCGGAGAGCTCCTACAATGAGCAGTTCTTC	CASSLGPESSYNEQFF